Listed here is a single T cell receptor (beta chain). Its antigen remains unidentified. The record originates from a study of cytomegalovirus exposure and HLA in healthy donors. The donors, nominally healthy at sampling, likely had unrecorded immune exposures. Findings and limits, study-wide: With further analysis later on, most CMV-associated TCR beta chains appeared HLA-restricted.

V lost 4 bases to trimming and J lost 7 bases; unmatched junction nucleotides: 7. CDR1 SGDLS and CDR2 YYNGEE come from the germline V gene. The CDR3 covers 14 residues. The PCR had 60 Vbeta and 13 Jbeta primers. Clones were read by immunoSEQ multiplex PCR, and TCRdb kept only the in-frame ones, dropping some. The sample has about 120,000 clones; 70% to 85% are singletons. The sample comprised PBMCs. The J gene is TRBJ2-2, the V gene TRBV9, with 7 positions matching TRBD1. This receptor was identified in a man younger than 35 in good health and CMV-seropositive. The CDR3 spells CASSTRGGHGELFF. In DNA form, the CDR3 reads TGTGCCAGCAGCACGCGAGGGGGCCACGGGGAGCTGTTTTTT.